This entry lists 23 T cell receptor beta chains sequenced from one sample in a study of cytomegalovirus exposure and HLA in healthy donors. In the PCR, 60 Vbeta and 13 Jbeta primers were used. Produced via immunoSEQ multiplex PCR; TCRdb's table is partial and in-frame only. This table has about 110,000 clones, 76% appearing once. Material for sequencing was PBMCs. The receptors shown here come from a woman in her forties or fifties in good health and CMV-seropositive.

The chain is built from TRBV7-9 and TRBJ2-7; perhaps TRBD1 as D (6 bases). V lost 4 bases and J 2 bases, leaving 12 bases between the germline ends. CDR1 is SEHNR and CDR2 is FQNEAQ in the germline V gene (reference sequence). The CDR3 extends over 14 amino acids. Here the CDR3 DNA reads TGTGCCAGCAGCTCCCCGGGACACCCCTACGAGCAGTACTTC. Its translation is CASSSPGHPYEQYF.

The CDR3, as DNA: TGTGCCAGCATGGGGGTAGCGGGAGTCGAAGGGGACAATGAGCAGTTCTTC. Translation gives CASMGVAGVEGDNEQFF. J is TRBJ2-1 and V is TRBV21-1; no check of the table's D call, TRBD2, against the DNA was made. TRBV21-1 is flagged as a pseudogene. The CDR3 is 17 residues long.

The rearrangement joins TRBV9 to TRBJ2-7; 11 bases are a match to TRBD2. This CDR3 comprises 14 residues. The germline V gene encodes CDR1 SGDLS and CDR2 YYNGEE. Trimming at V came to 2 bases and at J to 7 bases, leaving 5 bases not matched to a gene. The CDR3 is CASSVSGGAGEQYF. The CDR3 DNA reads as TGTGCCAGCAGCGTTAGCGGGGGGGCGGGTGAGCAGTACTTC.

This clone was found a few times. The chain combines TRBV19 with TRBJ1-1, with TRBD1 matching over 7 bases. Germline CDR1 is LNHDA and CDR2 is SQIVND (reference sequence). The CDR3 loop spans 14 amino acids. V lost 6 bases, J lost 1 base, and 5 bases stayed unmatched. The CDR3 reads CASRLRTGNTEAFF. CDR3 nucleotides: TGTGCCAGTAGGCTAAGGACAGGGAACACTGAAGCTTTCTTT.

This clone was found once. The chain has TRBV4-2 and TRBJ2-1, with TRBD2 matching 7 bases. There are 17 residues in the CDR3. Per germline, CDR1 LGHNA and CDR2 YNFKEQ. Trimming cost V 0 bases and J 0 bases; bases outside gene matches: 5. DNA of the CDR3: TGTGCCAGCAGCCAAGATGGGGGGGGGAGCTCCTACAATGAGCAGTTCTTC. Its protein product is CASSQDGGGSSYNEQFF.

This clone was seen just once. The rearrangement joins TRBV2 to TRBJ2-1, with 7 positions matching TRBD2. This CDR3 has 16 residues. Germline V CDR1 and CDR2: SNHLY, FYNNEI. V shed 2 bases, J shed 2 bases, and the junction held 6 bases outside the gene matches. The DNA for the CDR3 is TGTGCCAGCAGTGAACGTGGGGGGACTACCTACAATGAGCAGTTCTTC. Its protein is CASSERGGTTYNEQFF.

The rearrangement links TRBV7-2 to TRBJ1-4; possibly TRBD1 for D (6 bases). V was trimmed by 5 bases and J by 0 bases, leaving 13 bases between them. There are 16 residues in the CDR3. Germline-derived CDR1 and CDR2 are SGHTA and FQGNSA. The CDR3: CASSLHGQPTNEKLFF. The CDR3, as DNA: TGTGCCAGCAGCCTACACGGACAGCCAACTAATGAAAAACTGTTTTTT.

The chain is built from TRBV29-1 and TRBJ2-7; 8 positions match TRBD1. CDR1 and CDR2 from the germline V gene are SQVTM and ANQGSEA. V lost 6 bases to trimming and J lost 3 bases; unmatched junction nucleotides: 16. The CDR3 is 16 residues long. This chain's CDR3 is CSVVTLSRTGFYEQYF. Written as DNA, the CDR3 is TGCAGCGTCGTAACGCTCTCCCGGACAGGGTTCTACGAGCAGTACTTC.

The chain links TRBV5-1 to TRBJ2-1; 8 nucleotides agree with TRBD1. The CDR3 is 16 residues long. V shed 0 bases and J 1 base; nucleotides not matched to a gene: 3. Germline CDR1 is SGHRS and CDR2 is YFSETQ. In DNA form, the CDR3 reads TGCGCCAGCAGCTTGGGGGGACAGGTTTCCTACAATGAGCAGTTCTTC. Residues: CASSLGGQVSYNEQFF.

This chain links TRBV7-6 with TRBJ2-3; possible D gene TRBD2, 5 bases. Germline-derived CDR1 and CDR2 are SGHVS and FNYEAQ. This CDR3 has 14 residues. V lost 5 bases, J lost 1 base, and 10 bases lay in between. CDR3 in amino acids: CASSPGLGTDTQYF. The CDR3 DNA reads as TGTGCCAGCAGCCCCGGACTGGGCACAGATACGCAGTATTTT. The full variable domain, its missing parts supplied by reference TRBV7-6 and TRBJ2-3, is GAGVSQSPRYKVTKRGQDVALRCDPISGHVSLYWYRQALGQGPEFLTYFNYEAQQDKSGLPNDRFSAERPEGSISTLTIQRTEQRDSAMYRCASSPGLGTDTQYFGPGTRLTVL.

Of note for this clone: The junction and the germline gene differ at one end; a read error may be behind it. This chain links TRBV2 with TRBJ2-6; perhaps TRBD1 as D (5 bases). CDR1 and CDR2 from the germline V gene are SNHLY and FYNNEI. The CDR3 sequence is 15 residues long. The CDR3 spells CASSPPKSGANGLTF. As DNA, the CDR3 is TGTGCCAGCAGCCCTCCAAAGTCTGGGGCCAACGGCCTGACTTTC. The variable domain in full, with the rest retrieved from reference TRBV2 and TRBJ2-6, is EPEVTQTPSHQVTQMGQEVILRCVPISNHLYFYWYRQILGQKVEFLVSFYNNEISEKSEIFDDQFSVERPDGSNFTLKIRSTKLEDSAMYFCASSPPKSGANGLTFGAGSRLTVL.

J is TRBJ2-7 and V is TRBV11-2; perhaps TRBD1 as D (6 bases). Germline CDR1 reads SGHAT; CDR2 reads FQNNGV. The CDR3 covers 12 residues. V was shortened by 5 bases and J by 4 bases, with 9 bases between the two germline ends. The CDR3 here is CASSLQGYEQYF. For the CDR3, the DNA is TGTGCCAGCAGCCTACAGGGTTACGAGCAGTACTTC.

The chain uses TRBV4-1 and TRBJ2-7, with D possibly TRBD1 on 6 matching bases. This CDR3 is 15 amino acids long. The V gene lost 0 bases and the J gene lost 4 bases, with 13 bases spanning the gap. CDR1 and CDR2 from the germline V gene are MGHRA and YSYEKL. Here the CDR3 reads CASSQDRNRVYEQYF. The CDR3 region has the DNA TGCGCCAGCAGCCAAGATCGCAACAGGGTTTACGAGCAGTACTTC.

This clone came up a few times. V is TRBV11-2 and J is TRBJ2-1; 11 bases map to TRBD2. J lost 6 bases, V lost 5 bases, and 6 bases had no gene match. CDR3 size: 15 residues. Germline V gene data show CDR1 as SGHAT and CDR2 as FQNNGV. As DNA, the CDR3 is TGTGCCAGCAGCCCGACTAGCGGGAAGGGCAATGAGCAGTTCTTC. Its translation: CASSPTSGKGNEQFF. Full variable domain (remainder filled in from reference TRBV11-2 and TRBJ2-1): EAGVAQSPRYKIIEKRQSVAFWCNPISGHATLYWYQQILGQGPKLLIQFQNNGVVDDSQLPKDRFSAERLKGVDSTLKIQPAKLEDSAVYLCASSPTSGKGNEQFFGPGTRLTVL.

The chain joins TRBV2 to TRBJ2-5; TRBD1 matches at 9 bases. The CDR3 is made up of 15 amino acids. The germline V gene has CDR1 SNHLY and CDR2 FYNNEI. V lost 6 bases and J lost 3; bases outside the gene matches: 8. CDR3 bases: TGTGCCAGCAGGGACAGGGGATGGTGGGAAGAGACCCAGTACTTC. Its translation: CASRDRGWWEETQYF. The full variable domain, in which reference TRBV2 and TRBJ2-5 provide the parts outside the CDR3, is EPEVTQTPSHQVTQMGQEVILRCVPISNHLYFYWYRQILGQKVEFLVSFYNNEISEKSEIFDDQFSVERPDGSNFTLKIRSTKLEDSAMYFCASRDRGWWEETQYFGPGTRLLVL.

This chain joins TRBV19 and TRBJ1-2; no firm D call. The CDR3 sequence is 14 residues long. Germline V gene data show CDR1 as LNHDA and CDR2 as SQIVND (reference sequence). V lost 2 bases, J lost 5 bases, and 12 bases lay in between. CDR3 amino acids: CASSINREIYGYTF. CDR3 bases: TGTGCCAGTAGTATAAACCGGGAGATATATGGCTACACCTTC.

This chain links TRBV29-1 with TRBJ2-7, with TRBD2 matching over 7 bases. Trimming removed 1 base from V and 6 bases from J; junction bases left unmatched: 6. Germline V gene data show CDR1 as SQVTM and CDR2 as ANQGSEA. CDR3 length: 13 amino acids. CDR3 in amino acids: CSVEGQRDSEQYF. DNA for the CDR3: TGCAGCGTTGAAGGTCAGCGGGATAGCGAGCAGTACTTC.

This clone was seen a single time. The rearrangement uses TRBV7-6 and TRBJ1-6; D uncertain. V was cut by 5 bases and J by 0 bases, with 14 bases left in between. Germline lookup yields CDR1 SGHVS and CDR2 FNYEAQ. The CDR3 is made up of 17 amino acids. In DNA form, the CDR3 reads TGTGCCAGCAGCCCGTACGCGGGGTACTCCTATAATTCACCCCTCCACTTT. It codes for CASSPYAGYSYNSPLHF.

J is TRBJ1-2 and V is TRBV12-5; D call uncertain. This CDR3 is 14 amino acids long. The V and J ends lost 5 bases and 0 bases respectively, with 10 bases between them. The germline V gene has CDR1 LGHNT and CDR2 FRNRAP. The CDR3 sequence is CASGPGSANYGYTF. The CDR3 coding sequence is TGTGCTAGTGGTCCAGGCTCAGCTAACTATGGCTACACCTTC.

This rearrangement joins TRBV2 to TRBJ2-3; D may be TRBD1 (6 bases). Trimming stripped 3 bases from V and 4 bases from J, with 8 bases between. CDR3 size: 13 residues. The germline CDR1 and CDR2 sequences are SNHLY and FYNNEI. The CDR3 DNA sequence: TGTGCCAGCAGTGATCAGGGGCCAGATACGCAGTATTTT. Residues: CASSDQGPDTQYF. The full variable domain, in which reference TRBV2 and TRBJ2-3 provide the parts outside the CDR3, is EPEVTQTPSHQVTQMGQEVILRCVPISNHLYFYWYRQILGQKVEFLVSFYNNEISEKSEIFDDQFSVERPDGSNFTLKIRSTKLEDSAMYFCASSDQGPDTQYFGPGTRLTVL.

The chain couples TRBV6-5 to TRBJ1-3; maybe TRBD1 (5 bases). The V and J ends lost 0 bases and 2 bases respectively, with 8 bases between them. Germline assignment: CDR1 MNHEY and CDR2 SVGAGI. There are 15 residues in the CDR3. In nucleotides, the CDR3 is TGTGCCAGCAGTTACTCGGCGGGGGCTGGAAACACCATATATTTT. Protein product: CASSYSAGAGNTIYF.

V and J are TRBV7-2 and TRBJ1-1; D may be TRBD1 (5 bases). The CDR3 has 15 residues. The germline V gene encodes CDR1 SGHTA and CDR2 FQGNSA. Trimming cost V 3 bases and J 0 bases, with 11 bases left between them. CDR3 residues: CASSFGGGMNTEAFF. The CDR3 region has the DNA TGTGCCAGCAGCTTTGGGGGGGGTATGAACACTGAAGCTTTCTTT.

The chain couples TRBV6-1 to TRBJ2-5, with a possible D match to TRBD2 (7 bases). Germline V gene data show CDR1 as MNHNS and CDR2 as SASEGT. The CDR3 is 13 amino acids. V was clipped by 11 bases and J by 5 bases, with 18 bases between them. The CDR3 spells CASTRGAGETQYF. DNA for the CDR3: TGTGCCTCCACCCGGGGGGCGGGGGAGACCCAGTACTTC.